The 5 T cell receptor beta chains listed next were all sequenced from one sample in a study of T-cell memory formation after mild COVID-19. Each CDR3 protein is one row after TCRdb ran MiXCR on the 5' RACE reads. This sample yields fewer than 550,000 distinct CDR3 sequences, of which 15% to 25% are seen a single time; 8.4% belongs to the top ten. The sequencing input was PBMCs or a T cell subset sorted from them (not recorded which). Every receptor here comes from an adult woman who had mild COVID-19 (a few samples of this study predate the infection). Cell type and time point are not known.

This clonotype was seen a few times. The chain uses TRBV7-9 and TRBJ1-1, with 7 bases fitting TRBD1. Germline CDR1 and CDR2: SEHNR and FQNEAQ (reference sequence). Germline trimming cut 6 bases from V and 0 bases from J; bases unmatched to any gene: 10. The CDR3 spans 16 residues. The CDR3 protein is CASSSARQGMNTEAFF. DNA for the CDR3: TGTGCCAGCAGTTCCGCCCGACAGGGTATGAACACTGAAGCTTTCTTT.

The V call is TRBV19, the J call TRBJ1-5, with D uncertain. Germline-derived CDR1 and CDR2 are LNHDA and SQIVND (reference sequence). Trimming pared 1 base from V and 5 bases from J, leaving 12 bases between. The CDR3 totals 15 residues. The CDR3 loop is CASSIAASGYQPQHF. The CDR3 DNA reads TGTGCCAGTAGTATAGCTGCATCCGGCTATCAGCCCCAGCATTTT.

In this sample, this clonotype turned up many times. V and J are TRBV5-1 and TRBJ2-1, with D possibly TRBD1 on 7 matching bases. The CDR3 contains 15 residues. Germline assignment: CDR1 SGHRS and CDR2 YFSETQ. The V end lost 4 bases, the J end lost 10 bases, and 21 bases lay between the germline ends. The DNA for the CDR3 is TGCGCCAGCAGCCCTCGACAGGGAGGAGATTCAGAGCAGTTCTTC. Protein product: CASSPRQGGDSEQFF.

The chain joins TRBV20-1 to TRBJ1-1; 7 positions agree with TRBD1. Germline V gives CDR1 DFQATT, CDR2 SNEGSKA (reference sequence). The CDR3 extends over 16 amino acids. Trimming removed 5 bases from V and 0 bases from J; junction bases left unmatched: 12. As DNA, the CDR3 is TGCAGTGCTCCCCCGACAGGGCGGCCCCTGAACACTGAAGCTTTCTTT. Translated, it gives CSAPPTGRPLNTEAFF.

This clonotype has a handful of counts. The genes are TRBV11-2 and TRBJ2-3; D is perhaps TRBD2 (6 bases). Trimming took 6 bases from V and 6 from J, leaving 19 bases between them. This CDR3 is 15 amino acids long. Germline CDR1 and CDR2: SGHAT and FQNNGV. The CDR3 region has the DNA TGTGCCAGCAGTATAGAGGAGGGTTACGGGGATACGCAGTATTTT. It yields the protein CASSIEEGYGDTQYF.